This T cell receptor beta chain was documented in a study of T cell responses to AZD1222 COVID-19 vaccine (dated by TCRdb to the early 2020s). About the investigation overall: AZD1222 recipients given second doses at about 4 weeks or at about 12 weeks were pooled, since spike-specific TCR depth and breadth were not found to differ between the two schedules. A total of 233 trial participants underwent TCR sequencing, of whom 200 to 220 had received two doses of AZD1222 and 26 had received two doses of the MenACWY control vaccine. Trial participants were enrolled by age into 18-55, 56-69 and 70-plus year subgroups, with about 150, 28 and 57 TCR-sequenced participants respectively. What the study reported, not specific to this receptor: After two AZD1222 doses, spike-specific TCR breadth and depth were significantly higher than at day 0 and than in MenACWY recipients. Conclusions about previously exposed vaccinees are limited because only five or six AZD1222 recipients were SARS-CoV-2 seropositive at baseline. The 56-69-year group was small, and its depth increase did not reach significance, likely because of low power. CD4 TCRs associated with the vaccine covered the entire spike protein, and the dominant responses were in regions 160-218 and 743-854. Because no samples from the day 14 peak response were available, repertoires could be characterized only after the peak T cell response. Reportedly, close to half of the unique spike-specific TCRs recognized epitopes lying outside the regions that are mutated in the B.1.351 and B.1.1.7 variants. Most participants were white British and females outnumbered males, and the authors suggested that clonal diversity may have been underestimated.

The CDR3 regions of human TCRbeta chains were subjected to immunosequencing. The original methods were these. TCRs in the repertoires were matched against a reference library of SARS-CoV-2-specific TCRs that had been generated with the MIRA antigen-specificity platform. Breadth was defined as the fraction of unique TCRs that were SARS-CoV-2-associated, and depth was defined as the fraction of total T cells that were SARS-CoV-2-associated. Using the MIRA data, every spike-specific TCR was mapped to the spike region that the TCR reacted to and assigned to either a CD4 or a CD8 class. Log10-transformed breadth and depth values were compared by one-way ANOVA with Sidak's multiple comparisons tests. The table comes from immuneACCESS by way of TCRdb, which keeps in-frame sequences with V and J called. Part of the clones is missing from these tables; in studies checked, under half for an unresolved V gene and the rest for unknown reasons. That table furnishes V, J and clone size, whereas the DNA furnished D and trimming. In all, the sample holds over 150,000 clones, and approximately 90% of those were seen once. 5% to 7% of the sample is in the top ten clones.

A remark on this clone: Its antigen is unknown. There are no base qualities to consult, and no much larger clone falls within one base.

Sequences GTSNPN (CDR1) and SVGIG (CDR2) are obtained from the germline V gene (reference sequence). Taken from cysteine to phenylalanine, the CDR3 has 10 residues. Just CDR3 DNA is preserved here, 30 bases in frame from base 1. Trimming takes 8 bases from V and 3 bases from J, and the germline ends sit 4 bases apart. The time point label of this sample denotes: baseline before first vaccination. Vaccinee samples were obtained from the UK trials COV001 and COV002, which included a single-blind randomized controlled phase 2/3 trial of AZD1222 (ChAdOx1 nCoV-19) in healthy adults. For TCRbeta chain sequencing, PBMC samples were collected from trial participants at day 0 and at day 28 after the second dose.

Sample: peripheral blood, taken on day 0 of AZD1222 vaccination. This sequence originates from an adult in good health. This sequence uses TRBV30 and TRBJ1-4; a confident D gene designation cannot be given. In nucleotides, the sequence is TGTGCCCGGGCTAATGAAAAACTGTTTTTT. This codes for CARANEKLFF.